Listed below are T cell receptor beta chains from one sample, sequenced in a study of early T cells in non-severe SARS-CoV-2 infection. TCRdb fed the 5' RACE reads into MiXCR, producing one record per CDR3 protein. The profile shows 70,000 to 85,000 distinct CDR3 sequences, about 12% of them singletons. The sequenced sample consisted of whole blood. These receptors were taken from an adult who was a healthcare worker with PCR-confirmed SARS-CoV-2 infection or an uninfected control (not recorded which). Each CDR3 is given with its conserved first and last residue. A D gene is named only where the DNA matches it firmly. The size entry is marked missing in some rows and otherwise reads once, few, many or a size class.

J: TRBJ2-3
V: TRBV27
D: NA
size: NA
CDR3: CASSPIWDPSGTDTQYF
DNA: TGTGCCAGCAGTCCCATTTGGGACCCCTCGGGCACAGATACGCAGTATTTT

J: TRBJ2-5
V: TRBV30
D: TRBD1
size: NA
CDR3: CAWRDRAQETQYF
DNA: TGTGCCTGGAGGGACAGGGCACAAGAGACCCAGTACTTC

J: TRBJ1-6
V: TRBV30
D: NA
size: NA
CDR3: CAWRGGGSSYNSPLHF
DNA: TGTGCCTGGAGGGGAGGCGGGAGCTCCTATAATTCACCCCTCCACTTT

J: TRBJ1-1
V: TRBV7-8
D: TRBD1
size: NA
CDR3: CASSSSTGGIRNTEAFF
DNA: TGTGCCAGCAGCTCATCGACAGGGGGCATCAGGAACACTGAAGCTTTCTTT

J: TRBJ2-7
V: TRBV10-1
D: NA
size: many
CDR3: CASSESILLSEQYF
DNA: TGCGCCAGCAGTGAGAGCATTCTCCTTTCCGAGCAGTACTTC

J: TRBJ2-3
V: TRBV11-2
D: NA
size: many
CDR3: CASSSLLLDTQYF
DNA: TGTGCCAGCAGCTCCCTCCTCCTGGATACGCAGTATTTT

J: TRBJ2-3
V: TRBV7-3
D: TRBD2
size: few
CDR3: CASSLIAGTSKDTQYF
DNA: TGTGCCAGCAGCTTAATAGCCGGGACTAGCAAGGATACGCAGTATTTT

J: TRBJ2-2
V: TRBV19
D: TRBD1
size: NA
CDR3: CASSIGQVHTGELFF
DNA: TGTGCCAGTAGTATCGGACAGGTCCACACCGGGGAGCTGTTTTTT

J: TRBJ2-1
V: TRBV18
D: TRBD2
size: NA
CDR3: CASSLGLAGNEQFF
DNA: TGTGCCAGCTCTCTCGGACTAGCGGGGAATGAGCAGTTCTTC

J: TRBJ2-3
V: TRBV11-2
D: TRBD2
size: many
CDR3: CASSVRLAGGLGTDTQYF
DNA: TGTGCCAGCAGCGTACGACTAGCGGGGGGGCTGGGCACAGATACGCAGTATTTT

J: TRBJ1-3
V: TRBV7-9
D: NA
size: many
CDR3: CASSFGQGLDGNTIYF
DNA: TGTGCCAGCAGCTTTGGGCAGGGGCTCGATGGAAACACCATATATTTT

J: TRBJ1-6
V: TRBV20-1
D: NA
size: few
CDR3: CSAAAGHNSPLHF
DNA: TGCAGTGCCGCAGCGGGCCATAATTCACCCCTCCACTTT